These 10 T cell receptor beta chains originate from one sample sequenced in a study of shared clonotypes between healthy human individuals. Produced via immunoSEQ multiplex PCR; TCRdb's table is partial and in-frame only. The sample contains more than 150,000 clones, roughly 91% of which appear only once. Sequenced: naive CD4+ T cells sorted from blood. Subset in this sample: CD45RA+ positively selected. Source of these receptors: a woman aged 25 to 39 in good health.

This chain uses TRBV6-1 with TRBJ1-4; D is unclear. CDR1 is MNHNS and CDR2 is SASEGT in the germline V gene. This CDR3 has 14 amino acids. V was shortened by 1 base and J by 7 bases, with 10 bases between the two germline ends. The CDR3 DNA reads TGTGCCAGCAGTGAAGATCTGCCTAGTGAAAAACTGTTTTTT. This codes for CASSEDLPSEKLFF.

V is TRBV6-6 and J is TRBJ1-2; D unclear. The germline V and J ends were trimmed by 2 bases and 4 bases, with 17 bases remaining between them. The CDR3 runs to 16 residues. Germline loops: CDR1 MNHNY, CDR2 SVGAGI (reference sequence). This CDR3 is CASSYGNSLDTYGYTF. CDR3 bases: TGTGCCAGCAGTTACGGAAACAGCCTCGATACCTATGGCTACACCTTC.

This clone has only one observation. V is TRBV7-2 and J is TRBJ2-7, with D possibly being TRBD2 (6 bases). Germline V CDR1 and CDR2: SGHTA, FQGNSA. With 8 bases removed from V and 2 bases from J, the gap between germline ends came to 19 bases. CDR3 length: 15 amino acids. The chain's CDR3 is CASGDNGGGPYEQYF. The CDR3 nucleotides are TGTGCCAGCGGCGACAATGGGGGAGGCCCCTACGAGCAGTACTTC.

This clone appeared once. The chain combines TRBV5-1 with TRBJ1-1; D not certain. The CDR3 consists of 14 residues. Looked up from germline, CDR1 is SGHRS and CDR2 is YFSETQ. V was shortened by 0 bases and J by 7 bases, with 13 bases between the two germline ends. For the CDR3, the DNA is TGCGCCAGCAGCTTGGATGAGGGTTATATTGAAGCTTTCTTT. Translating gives CASSLDEGYIEAFF.

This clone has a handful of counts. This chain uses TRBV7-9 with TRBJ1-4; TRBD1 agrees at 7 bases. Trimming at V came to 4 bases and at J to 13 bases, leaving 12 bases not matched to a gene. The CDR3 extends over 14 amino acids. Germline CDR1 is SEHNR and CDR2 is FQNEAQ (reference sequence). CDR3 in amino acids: CASSSDRSAGRLFF. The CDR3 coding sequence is TGTGCCAGCAGCTCGGACAGGTCTGCCGGGAGACTGTTTTTT.

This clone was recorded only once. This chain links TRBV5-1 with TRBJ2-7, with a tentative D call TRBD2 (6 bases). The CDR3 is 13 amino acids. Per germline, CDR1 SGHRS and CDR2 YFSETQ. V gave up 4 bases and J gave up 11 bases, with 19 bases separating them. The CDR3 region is CASSGGTTNREYF. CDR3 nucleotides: TGCGCCAGCAGCGGCGGGACCACGAATAGGGAGTACTTC.

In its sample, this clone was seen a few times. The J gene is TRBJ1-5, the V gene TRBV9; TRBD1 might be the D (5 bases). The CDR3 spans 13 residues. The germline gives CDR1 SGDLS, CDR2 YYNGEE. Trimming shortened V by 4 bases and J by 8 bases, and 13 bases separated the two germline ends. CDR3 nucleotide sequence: TGTGCCAGCAGCACCGGGGGACTGGAGCCCCAGCATTTT. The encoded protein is CASSTGGLEPQHF.

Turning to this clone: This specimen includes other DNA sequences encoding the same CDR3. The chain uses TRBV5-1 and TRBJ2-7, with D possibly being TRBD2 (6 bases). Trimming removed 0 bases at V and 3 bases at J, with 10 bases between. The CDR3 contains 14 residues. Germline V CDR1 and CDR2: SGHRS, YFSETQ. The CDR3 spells CASSLAGSGYEQYF. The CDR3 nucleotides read TGCGCCAGCAGCTTGGCCGGGAGTGGCTACGAGCAGTACTTC.

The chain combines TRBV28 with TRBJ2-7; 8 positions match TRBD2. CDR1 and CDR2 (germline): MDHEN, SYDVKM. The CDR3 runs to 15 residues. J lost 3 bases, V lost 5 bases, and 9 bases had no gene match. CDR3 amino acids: CASSLKRAGGYEQYF. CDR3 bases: TGTGCCAGCAGTCTCAAACGGGCGGGGGGCTACGAGCAGTACTTC.

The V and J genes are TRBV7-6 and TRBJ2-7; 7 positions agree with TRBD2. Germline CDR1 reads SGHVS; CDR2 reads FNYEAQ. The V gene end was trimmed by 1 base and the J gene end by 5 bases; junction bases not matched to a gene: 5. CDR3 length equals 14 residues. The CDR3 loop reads CASSLGGRADEQYF. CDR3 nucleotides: TGTGCCAGCAGCTTAGGTGGGAGGGCCGACGAGCAGTACTTC.